The 31 T cell receptor beta chains below were found in one sample sequenced in a study of cytomegalovirus exposure and HLA in healthy donors. Primers: 60 Vbeta forward and 13 Jbeta reverse. Using immunoSEQ multiplex PCR, the repertoire was profiled, and TCRdb retains in-frame clones only, with some absent. The sample has approximately 160,000 clones, roughly 64% seen once; the top ten hold roughly 3.1%. What was sequenced was PBMCs. These receptors all come from a woman aged 30 to 39 in good health and CMV-seropositive.

The chain has TRBV28 and TRBJ2-1; 11 nucleotides line up with TRBD1. The germline CDR1 and CDR2 sequences are MDHEN and SYDVKM. This CDR3 is built from 16 residues. Trimming cost V 6 bases and J 8 bases; bases outside gene matches: 12. CDR3 coding DNA: TGTGCCAGCAGACCTACCGGGACAGGGGGATCCGATGAGCAGTTCTTC. Protein product: CASRPTGTGGSDEQFF.

The chain couples TRBV4-2 to TRBJ2-1; D is unclear. CDR3 length equals 12 residues. Trimming took off 4 bases at V and 3 bases at J, with 4 bases between the two ends. In germline, CDR1 is LGHNA, CDR2 YNFKEQ. CDR3 in amino acids: CASSPSYNEQFF. CDR3 DNA: TGTGCCAGCAGCCCTAGCTACAATGAGCAGTTCTTC.

V usage is TRBV15 and J usage is TRBJ2-7; 9 bases match TRBD1. CDR1 and CDR2 (germline): LNHNV, YYDKDF (reference sequence). This CDR3 has 16 residues. V shed 0 bases and J 1 base; nucleotides not matched to a gene: 4. CDR3 region: CATSRDLTGGSYEQYF. The CDR3 region has the DNA TGTGCCACCAGCAGAGATCTGACAGGGGGTTCCTACGAGCAGTACTTC.

The chain recombines TRBV5-1 with TRBJ1-2, with 8 nucleotides matching TRBD1. CDR1 and CDR2 from the germline V gene are SGHRS and YFSETQ. J was trimmed by 14 bases and V by 4 bases; bases with no gene match: 25. This CDR3 spans 17 amino acids. As DNA, the CDR3 is TGCGCCAGCAGCCATTTTTTTCCAACCGGGACAGGAAACGGAAGGACCTTC. This codes for CASSHFFPTGTGNGRTF.

This sequence joins TRBV19 and TRBJ2-5; 13 positions agree with TRBD2. Near its end, the DNA agrees better with TRBJ2-7, so the J call may be wrong. The CDR3 is made up of 15 amino acids. Germline V gene lookup returns CDR1 LNHDA and CDR2 SQIVND (reference sequence). In DNA, the CDR3 is TGTGCCAGTAGTATAAAACTAGCGGGAGGGTACGAGCAGTACTTC. It codes for CASSIKLAGGYEQYF.

The chain couples TRBV7-2 to TRBJ2-4; 7 nucleotides agree with TRBD1. Germline V gives CDR1 SGHTA, CDR2 FQGNSA. CDR3 length: 18 amino acids. Trimming took 8 bases from V and 8 from J; bases not matched to a gene: 24. CDR3 nucleotides: TGTGCCAGCGCGCGGGTCGGAGGCAACATACAGGGGCGGTACATTCAGTACTTC. This gives the protein CASARVGGNIQGRYIQYF. Complete variable domain (other parts from reference TRBV7-2 and TRBJ2-4): GAGVSQSPSNKVTEKGKDVELRCDPISGHTALYWYRQSLGQGLEFLIYFQGNSAPDKSGLPSDRFSAERTGGSVSTLTIQRTQQEDSAVYLCASARVGGNIQGRYIQYFGAGTRLSVL.

The chain employs TRBV5-5 and TRBJ2-3; 9 positions agree with TRBD2. V trimming: 4 bases; J trimming: 2 bases; junction bases outside the gene matches: 14. CDR3 length: 18 residues. Germline CDR1 is SGHKS and CDR2 is YYEKEE (reference sequence). CDR3 protein: CASSLGQAGGPDTDTQYF. The CDR3 bases are TGTGCCAGCAGCCTGGGGCAAGCGGGGGGACCTGACACAGATACGCAGTATTTT.

The V gene is TRBV7-9, the J gene TRBJ1-2; the D gene is possibly TRBD1 (5 bases). Germline V CDR1 and CDR2: SEHNR, FQNEAQ (reference sequence). The CDR3 is 13 amino acids. V was pared by 2 bases and J by 6 bases, with 10 bases between. The CDR3, as DNA: TGTGCCAGCAGCTTATGGTGGACAAATGGCTACACCTTC. Protein sequence: CASSLWWTNGYTF.

This clone was counted between two and nine times. The chain is built from TRBV19 and TRBJ1-1, with D tentatively TRBD1 (6 bases). The CDR3 is 14 amino acids. The V end lost 5 bases, the J end lost 5 bases, and 15 bases lay between the germline ends. The germline CDR1 and CDR2 sequences are LNHDA and SQIVND (reference sequence). This CDR3 is CASSVGGPWTEAFF. CDR3 coding DNA: TGTGCCAGTAGTGTGGGGGGGCCTTGGACTGAAGCTTTCTTT.

The rearrangement links TRBV4-1 to TRBJ2-7; D gene ambiguous. The length of the CDR3 is 15 residues. The V end lost 4 bases, the J end lost 1 base, and 14 bases lay between the germline ends. Per the germline V gene, CDR1 is MGHRA and CDR2 is YSYEKL. The CDR3 nucleotides are TGCGCCAGCAGCCCCCGTCTCAGCGCATCCTACGAGCAGTACTTC. Translation: CASSPRLSASYEQYF.

Here the CDR3 reads CASSLDPRQANTEAFF. CDR3 DNA: TGCGCCAGCAGCTTGGACCCTCGACAGGCTAACACTGAAGCTTTCTTT. The chain combines TRBV5-1 with TRBJ1-1; possibly TRBD1 for D (6 bases). V dropped 0 bases and J dropped 2 bases, with 14 bases sitting between them. Per the germline V gene, CDR1 is SGHRS and CDR2 is YFSETQ. The CDR3 is 16 amino acids.

There are a few counts of this clone. The chain joins TRBV19 to TRBJ2-1; D gene unclear. V was cut by 3 bases and J by 2 bases, with 5 bases left in between. Per germline, CDR1 LNHDA and CDR2 SQIVND (reference sequence). This CDR3 spans 13 amino acids. CDR3 sequence reads: CASSITAYNEQFF. The CDR3 DNA reads as TGTGCCAGTAGTATCACAGCCTACAATGAGCAGTTCTTC.

This clone has more than one count but fewer than ten. This sequence joins TRBV9 and TRBJ1-2, with D possibly TRBD1 on 6 matching bases. Trimming left V 4 bases short and J 5 bases short, with 15 bases between. The CDR3 is 14 residues long. CDR1 SGDLS and CDR2 YYNGEE come from the germline V gene. Here the CDR3 DNA reads TGTGCCAGCAGCCCCCGGGACACTTATTATGGCTACACCTTC. This codes for CASSPRDTYYGYTF.

The genes are TRBV7-3 and TRBJ2-3; 7 bases are shared with TRBD2. Germline CDR1 and CDR2: SGHTA and FQGTGA. The CDR3 length is 14 residues. J gave up 3 bases and V 1 base, and 1 base lay outside the gene matches. This CDR3 is CASSLRGGTDTQYF. The CDR3, as DNA: TGTGCCAGCAGCTTAAGGGGGGGGACAGATACGCAGTATTTT.

This sequence joins TRBV5-1 and TRBJ1-4; D is perhaps TRBD1 (6 bases). Trimming removed 0 bases from V and 5 bases from J, with 11 bases in between. This CDR3 is built from 15 residues. Germline V gene lookup returns CDR1 SGHRS and CDR2 YFSETQ. The CDR3 sequence is CASSLVGGPNEKLFF. The CDR3 nucleotides are TGCGCCAGCAGCTTGGTCGGGGGGCCGAATGAAAAACTGTTTTTT.

This chain uses TRBV19 with TRBJ1-6; the match to TRBD1 covers 7 bases. From germline, CDR1 is LNHDA and CDR2 SQIVND (reference sequence). The CDR3 totals 14 residues. V lost 8 bases and J lost 9; bases outside the gene matches: 10. The CDR3 spells CASGIEGASSPLHF. CDR3 sequence (DNA): TGTGCCAGTGGGATAGAGGGGGCTAGTTCACCCCTCCACTTT.

This clone appeared a few times. V is TRBV27 and J is TRBJ2-7, with 10 bases fitting TRBD2. The germline CDR1 and CDR2 sequences are MNHEY and SMNVEV (reference sequence). Germline trimming cut 9 bases from V and 4 bases from J; bases unmatched to any gene: 6. The CDR3 contains 13 residues. The CDR3 DNA sequence: TGTGCCAGTGTAGCGGGAGGAAAGTACGAGCAGTACTTC. Translated: CASVAGGKYEQYF.

This clone was counted only a few times. The chain links TRBV29-1 to TRBJ2-1; TRBD1 matches 9 bases. V dropped 7 bases and J dropped 6; count of bases not matched to a gene: 4. Per the germline V gene, CDR1 is SQVTM and CDR2 is ANQGSEA. The CDR3 contains 12 residues. The CDR3 nucleotides read TGCAGCGGGAACAGGGGGCCCAATGAGCAGTTCTTC. This gives the protein CSGNRGPNEQFF.

The rearrangement uses TRBV29-1 and TRBJ1-2; D remains unclear. This CDR3 has 14 amino acids. CDR1 and CDR2 from the germline V gene are SQVTM and ANQGSEA. V lost 4 bases and J lost 3, with 15 bases in between. The CDR3 reads CSVVGHQVYYGYTF. CDR3 sequence (DNA): TGCAGCGTTGTGGGCCACCAGGTCTACTATGGCTACACCTTC.

The chain couples TRBV5-1 to TRBJ2-1; D possibly corresponds to TRBD1 (6 bases). V lost 4 bases and J lost 9, with 26 bases in between. Germline V gene lookup returns CDR1 SGHRS and CDR2 YFSETQ. The CDR3 contains 17 residues. CDR3 in amino acids: CASSPRQESMVRGEQFF. The CDR3 DNA reads as TGCGCCAGCAGCCCGAGACAGGAGTCAATGGTCAGGGGTGAGCAGTTCTTC.

The chain has TRBV10-3 and TRBJ2-1; 7 bases are shared with TRBD2. This CDR3 has 16 amino acids. Germline V gives CDR1 ENHRY, CDR2 SYGVKD. V was pared by 2 bases and J by 0 bases, with 4 bases of the junction left unmatched. The CDR3 DNA reads TGTGCCATCAGTGAGGGACGGACTAGCTCCTACAATGAGCAGTTCTTC. It specifies CAISEGRTSSYNEQFF.

The chain couples TRBV15 to TRBJ2-3, with TRBD2 matching 11 bases. J lost 2 bases, V lost 0 bases, and 7 bases had no gene match. Germline V gene sequence: CDR1 LNHNV, CDR2 YYDKDF (reference sequence). The CDR3 contains 18 residues. This CDR3 is CATSRDLQTSGATDTQYF. In DNA, the CDR3 is TGTGCCACCAGCAGAGACCTCCAGACTAGCGGGGCCACAGATACGCAGTATTTT.

Details on this clone: Other DNA sequences from this sample encode an identical CDR3 as well. This sequence joins TRBV14 and TRBJ1-3; D not certain. The CDR3 is made up of 14 amino acids. The germline V and J ends were trimmed by 4 bases and 1 base, with 8 bases remaining between them. Germline CDR1 and CDR2: SGHDN and FVKESK. CDR3 sequence (DNA): TGTGCCAGCAGCCGGTTTCGGTCTGGAAACACCATATATTTT. Protein product: CASSRFRSGNTIYF. Drawing the rest from reference TRBV14 and TRBJ1-3, the complete variable domain is EAGVTQFPSHSVIEKGQTVTLRCDPISGHDNLYWYRRVMGKEIKFLLHFVKESKQDESGMPNNRFLAERTGGTYSTLKVQPAELEDSGVYFCASSRFRSGNTIYFGEGSWLTVV.

This chain links TRBV6-4 with TRBJ2-1; 11 bases line up with TRBD2. CDR3 length equals 15 residues. The germline V gene has CDR1 MRHNA and CDR2 SNTAGT. Germline trimming cut 1 base from V and 10 bases from J; bases unmatched to any gene: 6. CDR3 sequence (DNA): TGTGCCAGCAGTGACTTAGCGGGGGGGCCAGGGGAGCAGTTCTTC. It translates to CASSDLAGGPGEQFF.

This rearrangement joins TRBV6-6 to TRBJ1-6; no clear D. The germline V gene encodes CDR1 MNHNY and CDR2 SVGAGI (reference sequence). Trimming stripped 0 bases from V and 17 bases from J, with 11 bases between. CDR3 length: 12 amino acids. CDR3 region: CASSYSGGPVHF. As DNA, the CDR3 is TGTGCCAGCAGTTACTCGGGAGGGCCTGTCCACTTT.

The chain couples TRBV4-1 to TRBJ1-2; the match to TRBD1 covers 8 bases. Germline CDR1 is MGHRA and CDR2 is YSYEKL. The V segment lost 3 bases and the J segment 8 bases; nucleotides outside the gene matches: 5. CDR3 length equals 13 residues. This CDR3 reads CASSQTTGEGYTF. DNA of the CDR3: TGCGCCAGCAGCCAGACGACAGGGGAAGGCTACACCTTC.

The V gene is TRBV21-1, the J gene TRBJ1-5. TRBV21-1 represents a pseudogene. The CDR3 is 14 amino acids. This CDR3 is CASTQRELNQPQHF. DNA for the CDR3: TGTGCCAGCACCCAAAGGGAGCTAAATCAGCCCCAGCATTTT.

This rearrangement joins TRBV21-1 to TRBJ1-2; the table's D call TRBD1 went unverified against the DNA. TRBV21-1 is described as a pseudogene. The CDR3 covers 16 residues. This chain's CDR3 is CASSKWVGQGEGGYTF. In nucleotides, the CDR3 is TGTGCCAGCAGCAAATGGGTCGGACAGGGCGAAGGGGGCTACACCTTC.

The chain joins TRBV6-1 to TRBJ2-7; the match to TRBD1 covers 10 bases. The germline CDR1 and CDR2 sequences are MNHNS and SASEGT. J lost 3 bases, V lost 2 bases, and 4 bases had no gene match. This CDR3 contains 15 residues. The CDR3 region is CASSERDRGVYEQYF. DNA of the CDR3: TGTGCCAGCAGTGAAAGGGACAGGGGTGTCTACGAGCAGTACTTC.

This clone was counted between two and nine times. The rearrangement joins TRBV13 to TRBJ1-4, with 8 bases aligning to TRBD1. CDR1 PRHDT and CDR2 FYEKMQ come from the germline V gene (reference sequence). Germline trimming cut 5 bases from V and 8 bases from J; bases unmatched to any gene: 7. This CDR3 spans 14 amino acids. Here the CDR3 reads CASSHRTGTEKLFF. In DNA form, the CDR3 reads TGTGCCAGCAGCCATAGGACAGGGACGGAAAAACTGTTTTTT. Drawing the rest from reference TRBV13 and TRBJ1-4, the complete variable domain is AAGVIQSPRHLIKEKRETATLKCYPIPRHDTVYWYQQGPGQDPQFLISFYEKMQSDKGSIPDRFSAQQFSDYHSELNMSSLELGDSALYFCASSHRTGTEKLFFGSGTQLSVL.

The rearrangement links TRBV29-1 to TRBJ1-2; 10 nucleotides line up with TRBD1. The CDR3 covers 14 residues. Germline CDR1 is SQVTM and CDR2 is ANQGSEA. The V gene end was trimmed by 4 bases and the J gene end by 7 bases; junction bases not matched to a gene: 9. The CDR3 sequence: CSVAGTGVAIGYTF. In DNA form, the CDR3 reads TGCAGCGTTGCCGGGACAGGGGTAGCTATTGGCTACACCTTC.